These 5 T cell receptor beta chains were sequenced from one sample in a study of control samples from healthy donors and cancer patients. TCRdb's table, derived via immunoSEQ multiplex PCR, lists solely in-frame clones and lacks some. The sample holds about 85,000 clones, about 89% seen once. Sequenced material: blood. These receptors all come from a woman in her sixties in good health.

This sequence joins TRBV7-8 and TRBJ2-5; D remains ambiguous. Germline CDR1 SGHVS, CDR2 FQNEAQ. The CDR3 is 16 residues long. Trimming pared 1 base from V and 3 bases from J, leaving 15 bases between. For the CDR3, the DNA is TGTGCCAGCAGCTTAGGGTCGGTCTATACAAAAGAGACCCAGTACTTC. Protein sequence: CASSLGSVYTKETQYF. Supplemented by reference TRBV7-8 and TRBJ2-5, the full variable domain reads GAGVSQSPRYKVAKRGQDVALRCDPISGHVSLFWYQQALGQGPEFLTYFQNEAQLDKSGLPSDRFFAERPEGSVSTLKIQRTQQEDSAVYLCASSLGSVYTKETQYFGPGTRLLVL.

This chain joins TRBV3-1 (or the pseudogene TRBV3-2) and TRBJ1-2, with 7 nucleotides matching TRBD1. The CDR3 runs to 17 residues. Losses at the gene ends were 1 base for V and 8 bases for J; bases not matched to a gene: 16. Germline assignment: CDR1 LGHDT and CDR2 YNNKEL (reference sequence). This chain's CDR3 is CASSQGGTGQVLRGYTF. DNA for the CDR3: TGTGCCAGCAGCCAAGGAGGCACAGGACAGGTCCTGCGGGGCTACACCTTC.

To note about this clone: Different DNA sequences within this sample yield the same CDR3. This chain links TRBV12-3 or TRBV12-4 with TRBJ1-1, with D maybe TRBD1 (6 bases). The CDR3 loop spans 13 amino acids. Trimming cost V 6 bases and J 3 bases, with 11 bases left between them. The CDR3 region is CASRDQGYTEAFF. The CDR3 DNA sequence: TGTGCCAGCAGGGACCAGGGGTACACTGAAGCTTTCTTT.

The J gene is TRBJ2-2, the V gene TRBV11-2, with TRBD1 as a possible D gene (5 bases). This CDR3 comprises 17 residues. Deletions cut 5 bases from V and 7 bases from J, with 23 bases between. CDR1 and CDR2 from the germline V gene are SGHAT and FQNNGV. CDR3 amino acids: CASSPLWGRVPVGELFF. CDR3 coding DNA: TGTGCCAGCAGCCCCCTTTGGGGCAGGGTCCCGGTCGGGGAGCTGTTTTTT.

V usage is TRBV7-8 and J usage is TRBJ2-1, with D maybe TRBD2 (5 bases). V was clipped by 2 bases and J by 0 bases, with 11 bases between them. This CDR3 spans 16 amino acids. The germline V gene has CDR1 SGHVS and CDR2 FQNEAQ. CDR3 DNA sequence: TGTGCCAGCAGCTTATTAGCGCCCAGCTCCTACAATGAGCAGTTCTTC. It translates to CASSLLAPSSYNEQFF.